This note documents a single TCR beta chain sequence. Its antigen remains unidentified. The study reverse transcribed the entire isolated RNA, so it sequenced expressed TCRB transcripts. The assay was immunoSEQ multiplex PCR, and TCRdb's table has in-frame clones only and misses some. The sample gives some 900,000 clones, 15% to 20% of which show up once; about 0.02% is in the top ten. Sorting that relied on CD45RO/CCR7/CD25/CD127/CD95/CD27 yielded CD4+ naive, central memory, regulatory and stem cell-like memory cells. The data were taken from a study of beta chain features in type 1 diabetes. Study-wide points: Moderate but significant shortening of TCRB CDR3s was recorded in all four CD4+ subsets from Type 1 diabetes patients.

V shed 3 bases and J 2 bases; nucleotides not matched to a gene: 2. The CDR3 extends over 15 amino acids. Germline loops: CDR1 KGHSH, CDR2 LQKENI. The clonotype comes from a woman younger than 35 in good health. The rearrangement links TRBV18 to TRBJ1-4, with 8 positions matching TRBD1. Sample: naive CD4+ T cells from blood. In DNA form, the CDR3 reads TGTGCCAGCTCACCGAACAGGGGGACTAATGAAAAACTGTTTTTT. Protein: CASSPNRGTNEKLFF.